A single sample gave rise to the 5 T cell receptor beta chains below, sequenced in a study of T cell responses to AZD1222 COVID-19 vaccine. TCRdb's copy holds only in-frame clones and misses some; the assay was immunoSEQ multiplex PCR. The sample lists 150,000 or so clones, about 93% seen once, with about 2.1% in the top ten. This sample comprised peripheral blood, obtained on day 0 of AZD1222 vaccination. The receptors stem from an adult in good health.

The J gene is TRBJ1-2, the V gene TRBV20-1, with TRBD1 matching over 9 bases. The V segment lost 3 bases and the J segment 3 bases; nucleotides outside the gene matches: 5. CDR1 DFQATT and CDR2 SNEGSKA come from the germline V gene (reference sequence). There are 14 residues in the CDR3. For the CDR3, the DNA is TGCAGTGCTAGTAGGGACAGGGTAGACTATGGCTACACCTTC. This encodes CSASRDRVDYGYTF.

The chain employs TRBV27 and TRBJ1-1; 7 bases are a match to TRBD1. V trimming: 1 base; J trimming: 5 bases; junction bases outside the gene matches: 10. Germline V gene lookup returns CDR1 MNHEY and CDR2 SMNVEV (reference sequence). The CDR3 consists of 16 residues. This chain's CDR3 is CASSLYRNRGRTEAFF. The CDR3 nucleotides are TGTGCCAGCAGTTTATACCGAAACAGGGGACGGACTGAAGCTTTCTTT.

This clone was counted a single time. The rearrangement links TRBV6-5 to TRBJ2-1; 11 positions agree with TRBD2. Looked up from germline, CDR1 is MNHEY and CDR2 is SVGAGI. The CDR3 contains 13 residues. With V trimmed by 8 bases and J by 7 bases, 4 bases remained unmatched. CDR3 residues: CASRTSGRNEQFF. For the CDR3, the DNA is TGTGCCAGCCGAACTAGCGGGAGAAATGAGCAGTTCTTC.

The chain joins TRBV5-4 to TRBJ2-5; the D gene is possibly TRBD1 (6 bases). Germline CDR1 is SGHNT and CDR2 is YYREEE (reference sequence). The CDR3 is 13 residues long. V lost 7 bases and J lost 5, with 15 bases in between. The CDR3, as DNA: TGTGCCAGCCTTAATCAGGGGTCTGAGACCCAGTACTTC. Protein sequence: CASLNQGSETQYF.

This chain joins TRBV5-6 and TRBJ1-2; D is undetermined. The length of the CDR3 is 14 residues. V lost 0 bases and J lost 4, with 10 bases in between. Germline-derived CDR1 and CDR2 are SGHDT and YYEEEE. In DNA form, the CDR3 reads TGTGCCAGCAGCTTGGGGGTCGGTTCCTATGGCTACACCTTC. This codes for CASSLGVGSYGYTF.